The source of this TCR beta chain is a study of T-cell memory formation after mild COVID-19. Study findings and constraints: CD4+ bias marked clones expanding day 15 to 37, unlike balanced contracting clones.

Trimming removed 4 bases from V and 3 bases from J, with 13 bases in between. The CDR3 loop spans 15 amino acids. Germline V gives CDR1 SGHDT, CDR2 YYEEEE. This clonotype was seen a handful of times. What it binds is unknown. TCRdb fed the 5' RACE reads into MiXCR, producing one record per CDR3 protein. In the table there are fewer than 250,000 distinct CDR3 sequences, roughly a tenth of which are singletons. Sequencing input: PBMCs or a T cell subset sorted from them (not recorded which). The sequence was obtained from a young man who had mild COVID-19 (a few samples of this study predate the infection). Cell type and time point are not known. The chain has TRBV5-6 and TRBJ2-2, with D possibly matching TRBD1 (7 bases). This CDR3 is CASSRTGEDTGELFF. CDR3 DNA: TGTGCCAGCAGCCGTACAGGGGAGGACACCGGGGAGCTGTTTTTT.